The sequence of this T cell receptor (beta chain) was determined in a study of PD-1 blockade in classical Hodgkin lymphoma. At the level of the study: Patients were dosed intravenously with nivolumab at 3 mg/kg every 2 weeks. Findings of the study overall: The study reported lower baseline TCR diversity in newly diagnosed patients than in healthy donors. By C4D1, diversity of CD4+ TCRs had risen significantly, whereas that of CD8+ TCRs had not.

Clones were read by immunoSEQ multiplex PCR, and TCRdb kept only the in-frame ones, dropping some. Counted here are 25,000 to 35,000 clones, 65% to 80% occurring once; the ten biggest clones make up roughly 4%. Concerning this clone itself: Its antigen remains unidentified.

Time point in this sample: cycle 4 day 1 (C4D1), after 6 weeks of nivolumab. All the patients suffered relapse after autologous stem cell transplantation, and brentuximab vedotin exposure differed. The CDR3 is 15 residues long. Between the trimmed V and J ends, which lost 5 bases and 4 bases, there was a span of 15 bases. CDR1 is SGHAT and CDR2 is FQNNGV in the germline V gene. This material consisted of peripheral blood mononuclear cells (PBMCs), taken before the fourth cycle of nivolumab. The chain recombines TRBV11-2 with TRBJ2-1; TRBD1 is a possible D gene (6 bases). This receptor was identified in a human donor with classical Hodgkin lymphoma. The DNA of the CDR3 is TGTGCCAGCAGCGCGACAGGATCTCTTTACAATGAGCAGTTCTTC. Amino acid sequence: CASSATGSLYNEQFF.